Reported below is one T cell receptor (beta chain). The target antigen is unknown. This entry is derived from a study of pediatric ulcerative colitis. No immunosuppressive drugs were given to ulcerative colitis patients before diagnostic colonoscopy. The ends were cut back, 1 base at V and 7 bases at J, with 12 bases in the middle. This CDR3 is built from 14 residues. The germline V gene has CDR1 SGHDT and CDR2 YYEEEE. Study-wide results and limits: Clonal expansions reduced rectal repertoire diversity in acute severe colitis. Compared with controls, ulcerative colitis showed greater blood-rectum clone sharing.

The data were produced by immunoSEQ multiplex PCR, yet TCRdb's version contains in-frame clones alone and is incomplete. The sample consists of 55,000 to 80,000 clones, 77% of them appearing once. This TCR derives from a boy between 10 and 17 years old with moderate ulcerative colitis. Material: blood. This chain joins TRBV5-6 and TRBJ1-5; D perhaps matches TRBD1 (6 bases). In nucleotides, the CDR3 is TGTGCCAGCAGCTTGTCACAGGGAAGGCAGCCCCAGCATTTT. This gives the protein CASSLSQGRQPQHF.